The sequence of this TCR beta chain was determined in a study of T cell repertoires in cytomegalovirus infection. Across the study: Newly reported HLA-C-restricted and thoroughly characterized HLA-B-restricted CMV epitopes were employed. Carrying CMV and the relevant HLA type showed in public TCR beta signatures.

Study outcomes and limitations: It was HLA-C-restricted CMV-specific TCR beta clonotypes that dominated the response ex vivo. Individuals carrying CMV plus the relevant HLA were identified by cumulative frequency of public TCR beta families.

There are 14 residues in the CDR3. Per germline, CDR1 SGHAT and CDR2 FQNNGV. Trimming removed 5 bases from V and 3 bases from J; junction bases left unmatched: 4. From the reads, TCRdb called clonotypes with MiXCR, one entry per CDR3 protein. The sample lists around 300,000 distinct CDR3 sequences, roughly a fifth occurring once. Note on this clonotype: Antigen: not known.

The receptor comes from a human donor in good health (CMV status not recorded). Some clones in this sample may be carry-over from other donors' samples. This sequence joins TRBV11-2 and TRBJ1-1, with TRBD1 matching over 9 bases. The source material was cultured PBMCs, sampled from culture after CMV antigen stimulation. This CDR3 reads CASSIRQGDTEAFF. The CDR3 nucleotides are TGTGCCAGCAGCATAAGACAGGGGGACACTGAAGCTTTCTTT.